The present T cell receptor beta chain was sequenced within a study of identical twins. CDR3 length: 17 residues. Germline trimming cut 3 bases from V and 0 bases from J; bases unmatched to any gene: 5. CDR1 SGDLS and CDR2 YYNGEE come from the germline V gene. This clonotype was recorded many times. TCRdb passed the 5' RACE reads through MiXCR, listing each CDR3 protein once. The table lists fewer than 450,000 distinct CDR3 sequences, roughly 9% of them singletons, with about 8.1% in the top ten. Each donor was a healthy Caucasian. The genes are TRBV9 and TRBJ2-1, with 11 bases identical to TRBD2. The TCR comes from a woman in her forties or fifties in good health. The material sequenced was naive T cells sorted from blood. CDR3 nucleotide sequence: TGTGCCAGCAGCGAGGGACTAGCGGAACTCTCCTACAATGAGCAGTTCTTC. Translating it yields CASSEGLAELSYNEQFF.